These 24 T cell receptor beta chains were all obtained from the same sample, sequenced in a study of metastatic and nonmetastatic thyroid tumors. TCRdb re-analyzed the PCR reads through MiXCR. This sample carries 75,000 to 100,000 clones, roughly 13% of them seen once, and the ten largest clones take approximately 10%. There were no patients who had received any treatment before thyroid surgery. The sample taken for sequencing was blood. The receptors derive from a female donor with papillary thyroid cancer or a benign thyroid nodule (not recorded which). Some clones in this sample may be carry-over from other donors' samples.

In its sample, this clone was seen many times. Here the CDR3 DNA reads TGTGCCAGCTCACCACGTGACAACGGGAGGGTTTGGGATACGCAGTATTTT. It codes for CASSPRDNGRVWDTQYF. This rearrangement joins TRBV18 to TRBJ2-3, with TRBD2 matching over 8 bases. Trimming removed 1 base from V and 6 bases from J; junction bases left unmatched: 12. This CDR3 has 17 amino acids. The V gene's germline CDR1 is KGHSH and CDR2 LQKENI. Supplemented by reference TRBV18 and TRBJ2-3, the full variable domain reads NAGVMQNPRHLVRRRGQEARLRCSPMKGHSHVYWYRQLPEEGLKFMVYLQKENIIDESGMPKERFSAEFPKEGPSILRIQQVVRGDSAAYFCASSPRDNGRVWDTQYFGPGTRLTVL.

This clone has ten or more counts. The chain recombines TRBV6-5 with TRBJ2-7; no clear D. V was pared by 2 bases and J by 2 bases, with 7 bases between. CDR3 length: 13 residues. Germline CDR1 and CDR2: MNHEY and SVGAGI. The CDR3 nucleotides read TGTGCCAGCAGTTACGACAATACCTACGAGCAGTACTTC. Its protein is CASSYDNTYEQYF.

There are many counts of this clone. The chain combines TRBV12-3 or TRBV12-4 with TRBJ1-1; 8 nucleotides agree with TRBD1. This CDR3 region has 15 residues. With 5 bases clipped from V and 1 base from J, the junction kept 6 bases outside the gene matches. This CDR3 reads CASSPRDRKNTEAFF. The DNA for the CDR3 is TGTGCCAGCAGTCCCCGGGACAGGAAGAACACTGAAGCTTTCTTT.

This clone was counted ten times or more. V and J are TRBV12-3 or TRBV12-4 and TRBJ2-1; D possibly corresponds to TRBD2 (5 bases). This CDR3 contains 13 residues. Trimming left V 5 bases short and J 9 bases short, with 14 bases between. CDR3 sequence: CASSRLSAGEQFF. The CDR3 coding sequence is TGTGCCAGCAGTCGTCTTTCTGCGGGTGAGCAGTTCTTC.

This clone was seen a few times. The junction departs from the called germline gene at one end, perhaps through a read error. V gene TRBV6-5 combines with J gene TRBJ2-7, with TRBD2 as a possible D gene (5 bases). Per germline, CDR1 MNHEY and CDR2 SVGAGI. The CDR3 loop spans 16 amino acids. The CDR3 loop is CASILGVRGFAYEQYF. The CDR3 DNA is TGTGCTAGCATACTCGGGGTACGGGGATTCGCCTACGAGCAGTACTTC.

A single count supports this clone. This likely comes from a read error, as the CDR3 has no conserved phenylalanine or tryptophan at its end. The CDR3 spells CAISPQGVNTGELFL. DNA of the CDR3: TGCGCCATCAGCCCACAGGGCGTGAACACCGGGGAGCTGTTTCTT. The chain has TRBV4-3 and TRBJ2-2, with D perhaps TRBD1 (6 bases). Germline CDR1 and CDR2: LGHNA and YSLEER. CDR3 length: 15 residues.

J is TRBJ2-7 and V is TRBV11-2, with D unresolved. The length of the CDR3 is 17 residues. The germline gives CDR1 SGHAT, CDR2 FQNNGV. V was shortened by 4 bases and J by 3 bases, with 22 bases between the two germline ends. For the CDR3, the DNA is TGTGCCAGCAGCTCCCAAAGTGCCTGGCGCGGCGTCTACGAGCAGTACTTC. Its translation: CASSSQSAWRGVYEQYF.

This clone was counted many times. The chain joins TRBV11-2 to TRBJ2-7; possible D gene TRBD1, 6 bases. V gave up 4 bases and J gave up 2 bases, with 12 bases separating them. CDR1 is SGHAT, CDR2 FQNNGV, per germline. The CDR3 length is 14 residues. The CDR3 reads CASSSHRVPYEQYF. CDR3 coding DNA: TGTGCCAGCAGCTCCCACAGGGTCCCCTACGAGCAGTACTTC.

The V and J genes are TRBV30 and TRBJ2-7; D is perhaps TRBD2 (6 bases). Looked up from germline, CDR1 is GTSNPN and CDR2 is SVGIG (reference sequence). This CDR3 spans 12 amino acids. Between the trimmed V and J ends, which lost 4 bases and 3 bases, there was a span of 10 bases. The CDR3 sequence: CAWISGCYEQYF. In DNA form, the CDR3 reads TGTGCCTGGATTAGCGGATGCTACGAGCAGTACTTC.

The CDR3 DNA sequence: TGTGCCTGGGCCCGCGCGGGGAATAGAAATCAGCCCCAGCATTTT. Amino acids: CAWARAGNRNQPQHF. The J gene is TRBJ1-5, the V gene TRBV30, with unresolved D. The V and J ends lost 5 bases and 4 bases respectively, with 18 bases between them. This CDR3 region has 15 residues. The germline gives CDR1 GTSNPN, CDR2 SVGIG (reference sequence).

This clone has ten or more counts. CDR3 sequence: CASRPGGGGGYEQYF. The CDR3 bases are TGTGCCAGCAGACCCGGCGGCGGAGGGGGGTACGAGCAGTACTTC. V is TRBV28 and J is TRBJ2-7; either TRBD1 or TRBD2 may supply D (6 bases each). Germline CDR1 is MDHEN and CDR2 is SYDVKM. V was pared by 6 bases and J by 4 bases, with 19 bases between. This CDR3 has 15 amino acids.

This clone was counted ten times or more. This chain links TRBV20-1 with TRBJ1-5, with D perhaps matching TRBD1 (5 bases). Trimming cost V 6 bases and J 3 bases, with 18 bases left between them. Germline values: CDR1 DFQATT, CDR2 SNEGSKA (reference sequence). The CDR3 is 15 residues long. Here the CDR3 reads CSALRGTVPNQPQHF. In nucleotides, the CDR3 is TGCAGTGCCCTCCGGGGGACTGTCCCCAATCAGCCCCAGCATTTT.

Many counts were recorded for this clone. The rearrangement joins TRBV11-2 to TRBJ2-7; 12 bases are shared with TRBD1. The trim removed 4 bases at V and 3 bases at J, leaving 7 bases unmatched. The CDR3 spans 16 residues. Per germline, CDR1 SGHAT and CDR2 FQNNGV. The CDR3 protein is CASSSRGQGANYEQYF. CDR3 nucleotides: TGTGCCAGCAGCTCGCGGGGACAGGGGGCCAACTACGAGCAGTACTTC.

This clone was seen repeatedly, ten times or more. The chain joins TRBV12-3 or TRBV12-4 to TRBJ1-5; 8 nucleotides agree with TRBD1. The J segment lost 6 bases and the V segment lost 4 bases, leaving 8 bases of the junction unmatched. This CDR3 spans 15 amino acids. CDR3 amino acids: CASSSQGGRSQPQHF. In DNA, the CDR3 is TGTGCCAGCAGTTCACAGGGGGGGCGAAGTCAGCCCCAGCATTTT.

There are many counts of this clone. The rearrangement links TRBV2 to TRBJ1-5; D is possibly TRBD1 (5 bases). This CDR3 contains 13 residues. The germline CDR1 and CDR2 sequences are SNHLY and FYNNEI. Trimming took 8 bases from V and 5 from J, leaving 13 bases between them. The CDR3 DNA follows: TGTGCCAGCCTGGGGCAGAACTATCAGCCCCAGCATTTT. This encodes CASLGQNYQPQHF.

On this clone itself: Sequence at one end of the junction differs from germline and may be a read error. The chain employs TRBV11-3 and TRBJ2-2, with unresolved D. Germline values: CDR1 SGHNT, CDR2 YENEEA. CDR3 size: 15 residues. CDR3: CASSLDSGGTWELFF. CDR3 nucleotide sequence: TGTGCCAGCAGCTTAGATTCGGGTGGCACCTGGGAGCTGTTTTTT.

Ten or more counts support this clone. The chain employs TRBV7-9 and TRBJ1-6, with D perhaps TRBD1 (6 bases). Trimming took off 1 base at V and 10 bases at J, with 17 bases between the two ends. This CDR3 spans 16 amino acids. Germline CDR1 and CDR2: SEHNR and FQNEAQ (reference sequence). CDR3 DNA sequence: TGTGCCAGCAGCTTAGAACCGGGGGGCGTGGGGTCACCCCTCCACTTT. Amino acids: CASSLEPGGVGSPLHF.

This clone came up many times. The J gene is TRBJ2-7, the V gene TRBV20-1; the match to TRBD1 covers 12 bases. Losses at the gene ends were 4 bases for V and 6 bases for J; bases not matched to a gene: 4. Germline V gene data show CDR1 as DFQATT and CDR2 as SNEGSKA (reference sequence). This CDR3 spans 13 amino acids. CDR3 residues: CSATGTGGTEQYF. CDR3 DNA sequence: TGCAGTGCTACCGGGACAGGGGGCACCGAGCAGTACTTC.

This clone was counted at least ten times. The chain links TRBV6-1 to TRBJ2-7; D not certain. CDR1 is MNHNS and CDR2 is SASEGT in the germline V gene. V dropped 8 bases and J dropped 0 bases, with 8 bases sitting between them. The CDR3 has 12 residues. The CDR3 DNA reads as TGTGCCAGCGGCAGGTACTCCTACGAGCAGTACTTC. Protein sequence: CASGRYSYEQYF.

This clone was seen ten or more times. One base away lies a much larger clone, so this may be a sequencing read error. This chain uses TRBV4-2 with TRBJ2-3; D may be TRBD1 (6 bases). CDR1 and CDR2 (germline): LGHNA, YNFKEQ. This CDR3 region has 13 residues. CDR3 nucleotides: TGTGCCAGCAGCCTCCGGGACACAGATATGCAGTATTTT. Encoded protein: CASSLRDTDMQYF.

This clone was picked up many times. The J gene is TRBJ2-7, the V gene TRBV20-1; TRBD1 agrees at 10 bases. Germline V gives CDR1 DFQATT, CDR2 SNEGSKA (reference sequence). After removal of 1 base from V and 7 bases from J, the junction contained 10 bases not matched to a gene. The CDR3 spans 15 residues. In nucleotides, the CDR3 is TGCAGTGCTAGAGCCTCGGACAGGGGGTTGAGGGAGCAGTACTTC. This encodes CSARASDRGLREQYF.

This clone was counted at least ten times. The V gene is TRBV6-5, the J gene TRBJ1-5, with TRBD1 as a possible D gene (5 bases). Germline loops: CDR1 MNHEY, CDR2 SVGAGI. The CDR3 sequence is 17 residues long. Trimming removed 0 bases from V and 0 bases from J, with 12 bases in between. The DNA for the CDR3 is TGTGCCAGCAGTTACTCGAGTGACAGCCTTAGCAATCAGCCCCAGCATTTT. It translates to CASSYSSDSLSNQPQHF.

Details on this clone: Being one base from a much bigger clone, this may be a read error. Other DNA sequences within the sample encode an identical CDR3. The chain carries TRBV5-1 and TRBJ2-7; maybe TRBD1 (5 bases). CDR3 length: 14 residues. CDR1 is SGHRS, CDR2 YFSETQ, per germline. V lost 1 base to trimming and J lost 2 bases, with 10 bases between them. The CDR3 spells CASSLQGLPYEQYF. Written as DNA, the CDR3 is TGCGCCAGCAGCTTGCAGGGCTTGCCCTACGAGCAGTACTTC.

This chain connects TRBV10-1 to TRBJ2-7; D is unresolved. CDR3 length: 12 residues. The germline gives CDR1 WNHNN, CDR2 SYGVQD (reference sequence). This chain's CDR3 is CPPRKFTYDHYF. DNA for the CDR3: TGCCCCCCGCGGAAGTTTACCTACGATCACTACTTC.